The 13 T cell receptor beta chains listed next were all sequenced from one sample in a study of blood T cell repertoires in COVID-19. Method: immunoSEQ multiplex PCR; TCRdb's copy keeps in-frame clones and lacks some. Among about 30,000 clones listed, roughly 80% were seen once. The sample comprised peripheral blood. Receptors were obtained from an older man with COVID-19, enrolled during active disease.

The genes are TRBV24-1 and TRBJ2-7, with 12 bases fitting TRBD1. Germline V lookup: CDR1 KGHDR, CDR2 SFDVKD. The V and J ends lost 0 bases and 4 bases, in that order; junction bases with no gene match: 3. The length of the CDR3 is 16 residues. As DNA, the CDR3 is TGTGCCACCAGTGATTTGGGGACAGGGGGCGAGTACGAGCAGTACTTC. Amino acid sequence: CATSDLGTGGEYEQYF.

V usage is TRBV4-3 and J usage is TRBJ2-6, with 12 bases fitting TRBD2. CDR3 size: 22 residues. V lost 3 bases and J lost 0; bases outside the gene matches: 15. The germline V gene encodes CDR1 LGHNA and CDR2 YSLEER. The CDR3 DNA sequence: TGCGCCAGCAGCCAGGCAGATCCGGGACTAGCGGGCTCCCACTCTGGGGCCAACGTCCTGACTTTC. Its protein is CASSQADPGLAGSHSGANVLTF.

In DNA, the CDR3 is TGTGCCAGCAGCTACGCTACAGGGGGGAATTCACCCCTCCACTTT. Its translation is CASSYATGGNSPLHF. The rearrangement uses TRBV9 and TRBJ1-6, with 8 bases that match TRBD1. This CDR3 is 15 amino acids long. The J segment lost 7 bases and the V segment lost 4 bases, leaving 7 bases of the junction unmatched. Germline assignment: CDR1 SGDLS and CDR2 YYNGEE.

This rearrangement joins TRBV7-2 to TRBJ1-5; D possibly corresponds to TRBD1 (6 bases). This CDR3 has 17 residues. Per the germline V gene, CDR1 is SGHTA and CDR2 is FQGNSA. The V end lost 4 bases, the J end lost 6 bases, and 22 bases lay between the germline ends. The CDR3 coding sequence is TGTGCCAGCAGCTCCTCTACAGGGATAAGAGGAGGTCAGCCCCAGCATTTT. This encodes CASSSSTGIRGGQPQHF.

This chain connects TRBV19 to TRBJ2-7; 7 nucleotides align to TRBD1. J was trimmed by 3 bases and V by 5 bases; bases with no gene match: 10. Germline loops: CDR1 LNHDA, CDR2 SQIVND (reference sequence). The CDR3 length is 15 residues. The CDR3 region is CASSLTGLGYYEQYF. CDR3 nucleotide sequence: TGTGCCAGTAGTCTGACAGGGCTTGGCTACTACGAGCAGTACTTC.

This sequence joins TRBV5-1 and TRBJ1-4, with TRBD1 matching 8 bases. Germline V gives CDR1 SGHRS, CDR2 YFSETQ. The ends lost 0 bases at V and 7 bases at J; junction bases unmatched: 8. This CDR3 is 16 amino acids long. Written as DNA, the CDR3 is TGCGCCAGCAGCTTGGCCGCTCAGGGGGCGGTTGAAAAACTGTTTTTT. Its protein product is CASSLAAQGAVEKLFF. The full variable domain, its missing parts supplied by reference TRBV5-1 and TRBJ1-4, is KAGVTQTPRYLIKTRGQQVTLSCSPISGHRSVSWYQQTPGQGLQFLFEYFSETQRNKGNFPGRFSGRQFSNSRSEMNVSTLELGDSALYLCASSLAAQGAVEKLFFGSGTQLSVL.

The chain couples TRBV28 to TRBJ1-2; possible D gene TRBD1, 5 bases. Germline lookup yields CDR1 MDHEN and CDR2 SYDVKM. This CDR3 is 13 amino acids long. The V end was cut by 8 bases, the J end by 5 bases, with 15 bases between. The CDR3 DNA sequence: TGTGCCAGCGCCCCAGGGACTTATTATGGCTACACCTTC. This translates into CASAPGTYYGYTF.

The gene calls are TRBV7-8 and TRBJ1-2, with D possibly being TRBD1 (6 bases). Germline V gene data show CDR1 as SGHVS and CDR2 as FQNEAQ. This CDR3 has 17 residues. V was cut by 0 bases and J by 4 bases, with 18 bases left in between. The DNA for the CDR3 is TGTGCCAGCAGCTTAGCGACGGGGTCAGGGGCCCGCTATGGCTACACCTTC. Encoded protein: CASSLATGSGARYGYTF.

Only a few counts were recorded for this clone. V usage is TRBV4-1 and J usage is TRBJ1-5; 9 bases line up with TRBD1. The V gene end was trimmed by 0 bases and the J gene end by 5 bases; junction bases not matched to a gene: 8. CDR1 and CDR2 from the germline V gene are MGHRA and YSYEKL. The CDR3 spans 17 residues. The CDR3 DNA sequence: TGCGCCAGCAGCCAAGATTGGCCCCGGGACAGGGATCAGCCCCAGCATTTT. Translation: CASSQDWPRDRDQPQHF.

CDR3 DNA sequence: TGTGCCACCAGCAGGGGGGACTTGCGGAATCAGCCCCAGCATTTT. Protein sequence: CATSRGDLRNQPQHF. The gene calls are TRBV15 and TRBJ1-5; a possible D gene is TRBD1 (5 bases). V shed 3 bases and J shed 4 bases, with 13 bases lying between them. The CDR3 consists of 15 residues. Per germline, CDR1 LNHNV and CDR2 YYDKDF (reference sequence).

The chain is built from TRBV4-2 and TRBJ1-1; 8 bases agree with TRBD1. With V trimmed by 3 bases and J by 2 bases, 2 bases remained unmatched. The CDR3 runs to 14 residues. Germline values: CDR1 LGHNA, CDR2 YNFKEQ. Here the CDR3 DNA reads TGTGCCAGCAGCCACGACAGGGGAAACACTGAAGCTTTCTTT. Translating gives CASSHDRGNTEAFF.

The chain carries TRBV10-3 and TRBJ1-5; TRBD1 agrees at 9 bases. With V trimmed by 4 bases and J by 6 bases, 4 bases remained unmatched. The germline V gene encodes CDR1 ENHRY and CDR2 SYGVKD. The CDR3 extends over 14 amino acids. CDR3 residues: CAISGDRDAQPQHF. CDR3 DNA sequence: TGTGCCATCAGTGGGGACAGGGATGCTCAGCCCCAGCATTTT.

J is TRBJ2-3 and V is TRBV9; TRBD2 matches at 12 bases. The CDR3 is 15 residues long. Germline lookup yields CDR1 SGDLS and CDR2 YYNGEE. The junction had 2 bases not matched to a gene; V was cut back by 3 bases and J by 3 bases. In DNA, the CDR3 is TGTGCCAGCAGCGCGGGACTAGCGGGTACAGATACGCAGTATTTT. It codes for CASSAGLAGTDTQYF.